A single sample is the source of the 27 T cell receptor beta chains below, sequenced in a study of cytotoxic CD8 clonotypes in ibrutinib-treated CLL. TCRdb's copy holds only in-frame clones and misses some; the assay was immunoSEQ multiplex PCR. This table holds about 45,000 clones, approximately 65% found once. The source material was PBMCs, sampled after 24 months of ibrutinib treatment. Receptor source: a human donor with chronic lymphocytic leukemia.

This chain uses TRBV5-8 with TRBJ2-7, with D perhaps given as TRBD1 or TRBD2 (5 bases each). The V end lost 6 bases, the J end lost 4 bases, and 17 bases lay between the germline ends. The CDR3 is 14 amino acids. Germline V gene data show CDR1 as SGHTS and CDR2 as YDEGEE. DNA of the CDR3: TGTGCCAGCACTCCGAGGGGACCGGGTTACGAGCAGTACTTC. Protein product: CASTPRGPGYEQYF.

This chain connects TRBV6-4 to TRBJ2-7, with D possibly being TRBD1 or TRBD2 (6 bases each). Germline V gene sequence: CDR1 MRHNA, CDR2 SNTAGT. The CDR3 spans 17 residues. V lost 8 bases and J lost 4, with 27 bases in between. In DNA form, the CDR3 reads TGTGCCAGCCACCGTTATCCTAGGTCGGGGGCCAAGTACGAGCAGTACTTC. It yields the protein CASHRYPRSGAKYEQYF.

This clone was detected only a few times. The chain couples TRBV9 to TRBJ1-2, with 9 bases lining up with TRBD1. Per the germline V gene, CDR1 is SGDLS and CDR2 is YYNGEE. CDR3 length: 13 amino acids. V was clipped by 8 bases and J by 4 bases; unmatched bases: 6. CDR3 protein: CASSQGAGYGYTF. DNA of the CDR3: TGTGCCAGTTCACAGGGGGCCGGCTATGGCTACACCTTC.

The chain uses TRBV9 and TRBJ1-6, with D maybe TRBD1 (5 bases). The CDR3 length is 15 residues. In germline, CDR1 is SGDLS, CDR2 YYNGEE. The germline V and J ends were trimmed by 4 bases and 8 bases, with 16 bases remaining between them. The CDR3 nucleotides read TGTGCCAGCAGCCCAAGGGAGGGGCCGCATTCACCCCTCCACTTT. This translates into CASSPREGPHSPLHF.

This sequence joins TRBV5-6 and TRBJ1-5; no firm D call. V lost 4 bases to trimming and J lost 6 bases, with 11 bases between them. The CDR3 length is 13 residues. Germline CDR1 and CDR2: SGHDT and YYEEEE. CDR3 in DNA: TGTGCCAGCAGCCTATACCGTGTTCAGCCCCAGCATTTT. The encoded protein is CASSLYRVQPQHF.

This clone has only one observation. The J gene is TRBJ1-1, the V gene TRBV5-4; D is perhaps TRBD1 (6 bases). Per the germline V gene, CDR1 is SGHNT and CDR2 is YYREEE (reference sequence). Trimming took 2 bases from V and 3 from J, leaving 17 bases between them. The CDR3 totals 16 residues. CDR3 bases: TGTGCCAGCAGCTTTATGCTCCACAGGGTTGACACTGAAGCTTTCTTT. This encodes CASSFMLHRVDTEAFF.

The count of this clone is one. The genes are TRBV30 and TRBJ1-4; the D is unclear. Trimming stripped 1 base from V and 5 bases from J, with 8 bases between. This CDR3 contains 13 residues. Germline V lookup: CDR1 GTSNPN, CDR2 SVGIG (reference sequence). The CDR3 DNA reads TGTGCCTGGAGTGGACGCACAAATGAAAAACTGTTTTTT. This encodes CAWSGRTNEKLFF.

This clone showed up just a few times. The chain uses TRBV5-4 and TRBJ2-1; 7 bases fit TRBD2. There are 15 residues in the CDR3. Per germline, CDR1 SGHNT and CDR2 YYREEE (reference sequence). Trimming at V came to 0 bases and at J to 0 bases, leaving 0 bases not matched to a gene. Here the CDR3 DNA reads TGTGCCAGCAGCTTGGGCGGGAGCTCCTACAATGAGCAGTTCTTC. This translates into CASSLGGSSYNEQFF.

This clone was observed a few times. The chain employs TRBV2 and TRBJ2-1; the D gene is possibly TRBD2 (5 bases). CDR3 length: 14 amino acids. Trimming removed 10 bases from V and 4 bases from J, with 17 bases in between. Per the germline V gene, CDR1 is SNHLY and CDR2 is FYNNEI. The CDR3 sequence is CATSPTGWYNEQFF. CDR3 DNA: TGTGCCACCAGCCCGACGGGGTGGTACAATGAGCAGTTCTTC.

The chain has TRBV7-6 and TRBJ2-5; 14 bases fit TRBD2. The length of the CDR3 is 17 residues. V was clipped by 5 bases and J by 3 bases; unmatched bases: 8. The germline V gene encodes CDR1 SGHVS and CDR2 FNYEAQ. This chain's CDR3 is CASSLSAGLAGEETQYF. The CDR3 DNA reads TGTGCCAGCAGCCTCTCGGCGGGACTAGCGGGAGAAGAGACCCAGTACTTC.

V usage is TRBV4-1 and J usage is TRBJ2-7; D might be TRBD2 (6 bases). V lost 1 base to trimming and J lost 3 bases, with 13 bases between them. There are 15 residues in the CDR3. Looked up from germline, CDR1 is MGHRA and CDR2 is YSYEKL. CDR3 sequence: CASSQGLEGIYEQYF. The CDR3 DNA reads TGCGCCAGCAGCCAAGGACTAGAAGGTATCTACGAGCAGTACTTC.

The rearrangement joins TRBV2 to TRBJ1-6; TRBD1 agrees at 9 bases. The CDR3 has 13 residues. V shed 6 bases, J shed 7 bases, and the junction held 1 base outside the gene matches. Germline V gene data show CDR1 as SNHLY and CDR2 as FYNNEI. Here the CDR3 DNA reads TGTGCCAGCAGGGGGACAGGGAATTCACCCCTCCACTTT. Its translation: CASRGTGNSPLHF.

This chain connects TRBV10-3 to TRBJ2-5, with a tentative D call TRBD1 (5 bases). The CDR3 length is 13 residues. V dropped 7 bases and J dropped 1 base, with 10 bases sitting between them. CDR1 is ENHRY and CDR2 is SYGVKD in the germline V gene. The CDR3 loop reads CAIKTQAQETQYF. In DNA, the CDR3 is TGTGCCATCAAAACACAGGCCCAAGAGACCCAGTACTTC.

The chain has TRBV6-6 and TRBJ2-1; no firm D call. This CDR3 spans 14 amino acids. The V end was cut by 7 bases, the J end by 0 bases, with 10 bases between. Germline V gene sequence: CDR1 MNHNY, CDR2 SVGAGI (reference sequence). The CDR3 sequence: CASTPISSYNEQFF. CDR3 coding DNA: TGTGCCAGCACCCCAATAAGCTCCTACAATGAGCAGTTCTTC.

The gene calls are TRBV19 and TRBJ2-2, with 12 nucleotides matching TRBD2. J gave up 5 bases and V 5 bases, and 6 bases lay outside the gene matches. CDR1 and CDR2 from the germline V gene are LNHDA and SQIVND (reference sequence). The CDR3 length is 16 residues. Here the CDR3 reads CASSVTSGSWTGELFF. CDR3 nucleotide sequence: TGTGCCAGTAGTGTGACTAGCGGGAGTTGGACCGGGGAGCTGTTTTTT.

This rearrangement joins TRBV5-1 to TRBJ1-4; D is perhaps TRBD1 (6 bases). Germline V gene data show CDR1 as SGHRS and CDR2 as YFSETQ. V shed 4 bases and J shed 1 base, with 17 bases lying between them. This CDR3 contains 17 residues. The CDR3 nucleotides read TGCGCCAGCAGCGCCTCGGGGGGGCTGCGAACTAATGAAAAACTGTTTTTT. Protein: CASSASGGLRTNEKLFF.

The V gene is TRBV19, the J gene TRBJ1-2, with no clear D. Germline assignment: CDR1 LNHDA and CDR2 SQIVND (reference sequence). Between the trimmed V and J ends, which lost 0 bases and 8 bases, there was a span of 10 bases. This CDR3 comprises 13 residues. CDR3 amino acids: CASSIEGGLGYTF. The DNA of the CDR3 is TGTGCCAGTAGTATAGAAGGTGGGCTCGGCTACACCTTC.

The chain employs TRBV9 and TRBJ2-1; 11 positions agree with TRBD2. The CDR3 loop spans 15 amino acids. CDR1 SGDLS and CDR2 YYNGEE come from the germline V gene. J gave up 7 bases and V 2 bases, and 5 bases lay outside the gene matches. The CDR3 sequence: CASSVQPSGRNEQFF. In DNA form, the CDR3 reads TGTGCCAGCAGCGTCCAGCCTAGCGGGAGGAATGAGCAGTTCTTC.

There are a few counts of this clone. The chain recombines TRBV5-4 with TRBJ1-2; D is undetermined. Germline CDR1 SGHNT, CDR2 YYREEE (reference sequence). The ends were cut back, 1 base at V and 8 bases at J, with 9 bases in the middle. The CDR3 spans 12 residues. The CDR3 reads CASSLLVSGYTF. Here the CDR3 DNA reads TGTGCCAGCAGCTTGCTCGTCAGCGGCTACACCTTC.

This chain uses TRBV15 with TRBJ2-2, with 9 bases matching TRBD1. Trimming removed 3 bases from V and 6 bases from J; junction bases left unmatched: 5. Germline V CDR1 and CDR2: LNHNV, YYDKDF (reference sequence). The CDR3 contains 15 residues. The CDR3 sequence is CATSRPGQGSGELFF. The CDR3 region has the DNA TGTGCCACCAGCAGGCCGGGACAGGGCTCCGGGGAGCTGTTTTTT.

In this sample, this clone turned up many times. The germline gene is not matched at one end of the junction; a read error may be the cause. Other DNA sequences in the sample encode the same CDR3. The V call is TRBV6-1, the J call TRBJ2-7; D gene unclear. This CDR3 region has 10 residues. Germline loops: CDR1 MNHNS, CDR2 SASEGT. The CDR3 bases are TGCGCCAGCAGACACTACGAGCAGTACTTC. It translates to CASRHYEQYF.

Ten or more counts support this clone. This chain uses TRBV11-2 with TRBJ2-7, with D possibly called TRBD1 or TRBD2 (6 bases each). The germline CDR1 and CDR2 sequences are SGHAT and FQNNGV. CDR3 size: 15 residues. Trimming took 2 bases from V and 3 from J, leaving 14 bases between them. CDR3 bases: TGTGCCAGCAGCTTAAGGGGGGAACGATTCTACGAGCAGTACTTC. It encodes CASSLRGERFYEQYF.

This clone was seen a single time. The gene calls are TRBV4-1 and TRBJ1-1; no clear D gene. The CDR3 extends over 12 amino acids. V gave up 1 base and J gave up 9 bases, with 9 bases separating them. Germline assignment: CDR1 MGHRA and CDR2 YSYEKL. The CDR3 is CASSQGLDKAFF. The CDR3 coding sequence is TGCGCCAGCAGCCAAGGTCTAGATAAAGCTTTCTTT.

The chain combines TRBV28 with TRBJ1-1; D remains ambiguous. The V end lost 3 bases, the J end lost 3 bases, and 14 bases lay between the germline ends. The CDR3 sequence is 15 residues long. Per germline, CDR1 MDHEN and CDR2 SYDVKM. This CDR3 reads CASSFGFSKYTEAFF. CDR3 coding DNA: TGTGCCAGCAGTTTTGGCTTCTCGAAATACACTGAAGCTTTCTTT. The full variable domain, completed using reference TRBV28 and TRBJ1-1, is DVKVTQSSRYLVKRTGEKVFLECVQDMDHENMFWYRQDPGLGLRLIYFSYDVKMKEKGDIPEGYSVSREKKERFSLILESASTNQTSMYLCASSFGFSKYTEAFFGQGTRLTVV.

The gene calls are TRBV5-4 and TRBJ2-3; possibly TRBD2 for D (5 bases). V was shortened by 3 bases and J by 6 bases, with 11 bases between the two germline ends. This CDR3 region has 13 residues. Germline V lookup: CDR1 SGHNT, CDR2 YYREEE (reference sequence). CDR3 in DNA: TGTGCCAGCAGCTCACCCCCGGGGGATACGCAGTATTTT. Protein: CASSSPPGDTQYF.

This sequence joins TRBV7-9 and TRBJ1-1; 8 bases line up with TRBD1. This CDR3 contains 17 residues. The junction had 8 bases not matched to a gene; V was cut back by 2 bases and J by 0 bases. Germline lookup yields CDR1 SEHNR and CDR2 FQNEAQ (reference sequence). This chain's CDR3 is CASSLPSGGPMNTEAFF. DNA for the CDR3: TGTGCCAGCAGCTTACCTTCAGGGGGCCCCATGAACACTGAAGCTTTCTTT.

The V call is TRBV30, the J call TRBJ2-5, with 9 bases aligning to TRBD1. The CDR3 length is 13 residues. V was clipped by 3 bases and J by 7 bases; unmatched bases: 6. Per the germline V gene, CDR1 is GTSNPN and CDR2 is SVGIG (reference sequence). The CDR3 nucleotides read TGTGCCTGGAGACAAACAGGGGGCTGGACCCAGTACTTC. It specifies CAWRQTGGWTQYF.